These 25 T cell receptor beta chains were all obtained from the same sample, sequenced in a study of blood T cell repertoires in COVID-19. The repertoire was sequenced with immunoSEQ multiplex PCR; TCRdb's copy has only in-frame clones and lacks some. The table lists some 150,000 clones, around 80% of them singletons. The sequencing input was peripheral blood. These receptors were obtained from a woman in her seventies with COVID-19, enrolled during active disease.

The chain recombines TRBV4-1 with TRBJ1-4; TRBD1 matches at 7 bases. Germline V gives CDR1 MGHRA, CDR2 YSYEKL. This CDR3 comprises 16 residues. The V segment lost 0 bases and the J segment 7 bases; nucleotides outside the gene matches: 8. The CDR3 coding sequence is TGCGCCAGCAGCCAAGATGTCGGAACAGGGGCTGAAAAACTGTTTTTT. It yields the protein CASSQDVGTGAEKLFF.

This chain connects TRBV7-8 to TRBJ2-2, with 7 bases that match TRBD2. With V trimmed by 5 bases and J by 3 bases, 9 bases remained unmatched. The CDR3 has 16 residues. Germline V gives CDR1 SGHVS, CDR2 FQNEAQ. CDR3 bases: TGTGCCAGCAGCCCGACACCTAGCGGCTACACCGGGGAGCTGTTTTTT. As protein: CASSPTPSGYTGELFF. The whole variable domain, remainder taken from reference TRBV7-8 and TRBJ2-2, is GAGVSQSPRYKVAKRGQDVALRCDPISGHVSLFWYQQALGQGPEFLTYFQNEAQLDKSGLPSDRFFAERPEGSVSTLKIQRTQQEDSAVYLCASSPTPSGYTGELFFGEGSRLTVL.

The chain has TRBV29-1 and TRBJ1-2; 9 bases line up with TRBD1. After removal of 6 bases from V and 5 bases from J, the junction contained 13 bases not matched to a gene. Germline assignment: CDR1 SQVTM and CDR2 ANQGSEA. The length of the CDR3 is 15 residues. CDR3 in DNA: TGCAGCGTCGGGTTCGGACAGGGGTCGAGGTATGGCTACACCTTC. Its translation is CSVGFGQGSRYGYTF. Full variable domain (rest looked up from reference TRBV29-1 and TRBJ1-2): SAVISQKPSRDICQRGTSLTIQCQVDSQVTMMFWYRQQPGQSLTLIATANQGSEATYESGFVIDKFPISRPNLTFSTLTVSNMSPEDSSIYLCSVGFGQGSRYGYTFGSGTRLTVV.

The V gene is TRBV19, the J gene TRBJ2-3; D not resolved. Germline-derived CDR1 and CDR2 are LNHDA and SQIVND (reference sequence). V was clipped by 3 bases and J by 5 bases, with 6 bases between them. This CDR3 is built from 12 residues. CDR3 sequence: CASSIHGDTQYF. CDR3 DNA sequence: TGTGCCAGTAGTATCCACGGAGATACGCAGTATTTT. The entire variable domain, with the rest obtained from reference TRBV19 and TRBJ2-3, is as follows: DGGITQSPKYLFRKEGQNVTLSCEQNLNHDAMYWYRQDPGQGLRLIYYSQIVNDFQKGDIAEGYSVSREKKESFPLTVTSAQKNPTAFYLCASSIHGDTQYFGPGTRLTVL.

V usage is TRBV5-8 and J usage is TRBJ2-7, with TRBD1 matching over 8 bases. V gave up 4 bases and J gave up 1 base; unmatched junction bases: 4. The CDR3 consists of 14 residues. The germline CDR1 and CDR2 sequences are SGHTS and YDEGEE. The CDR3: CASSLGQGSYEQYF. CDR3 sequence (DNA): TGTGCCAGCAGCCTAGGACAGGGATCCTACGAGCAGTACTTC. Looking up the rest from reference TRBV5-8 and TRBJ2-7 gives the full variable domain: EAGVTQSPTHLIKTRGQQATLRCSPISGHTSVYWYQQALGLGLQFLLWYDEGEERNRGNFPPRFSGRQFPNYSSELNVNALELEDSALYLCASSLGQGSYEQYFGPGTRLTVT.

This clone has a handful of counts. The rearrangement uses TRBV12-3 or TRBV12-4 and TRBJ1-2, with 10 bases identical to TRBD1. The CDR3 extends over 13 amino acids. The ends lost 6 bases at V and 3 bases at J; junction bases unmatched: 1. The CDR3 spells CASRGQGDYGYTF. Written as DNA, the CDR3 is TGTGCCAGCAGAGGACAGGGGGACTATGGCTACACCTTC.

The chain links TRBV18 to TRBJ2-1; a possible D gene is TRBD2 (8 bases). Trimming shortened V by 5 bases and J by 4 bases, and 15 bases separated the two germline ends. This CDR3 is 15 amino acids long. CDR1 KGHSH and CDR2 LQKENI come from the germline V gene. The CDR3 here is CASSSLAGQYNEQFF. CDR3 in DNA: TGTGCCAGCTCATCCTTAGCGGGACAGTACAATGAGCAGTTCTTC.

The V gene is TRBV5-5, the J gene TRBJ1-1, with 7 bases identical to TRBD1. Trimming removed 1 base from V and 2 bases from J; junction bases left unmatched: 5. The CDR3 totals 15 residues. Germline V gives CDR1 SGHKS, CDR2 YYEKEE (reference sequence). The CDR3 DNA is TGTGCCAGCAGCTTGACCGCAGGGGGAAACACTGAAGCTTTCTTT. Amino acids: CASSLTAGGNTEAFF.

The chain is built from TRBV28 and TRBJ2-4; 9 bases line up with TRBD1. Germline values: CDR1 MDHEN, CDR2 SYDVKM. V lost 0 bases, J lost 2 bases, and 5 bases stayed unmatched. The CDR3 runs 17 residues. CDR3 residues: CASSLWGQGPSKNIQYF. The CDR3 nucleotides are TGTGCCAGCAGTTTATGGGGACAGGGCCCATCCAAAAACATTCAGTACTTC.

V is TRBV7-8 and J is TRBJ1-2; D is undetermined. V dropped 0 bases and J dropped 6 bases, with 8 bases sitting between them. The CDR3 has 13 amino acids. CDR1 SGHVS and CDR2 FQNEAQ come from the germline V gene. CDR3 nucleotides: TGTGCCAGCAGCTTAGCTGATGCGGATGGCTACACCTTC. This translates into CASSLADADGYTF.

The chain combines TRBV28 with TRBJ1-2; D ambiguous. Germline lookup yields CDR1 MDHEN and CDR2 SYDVKM. This CDR3 region has 17 residues. V shed 2 bases and J shed 6 bases, with 22 bases lying between them. In DNA, the CDR3 is TGTGCCAGCAGTTTACCCACGACCGGGGAGCGTATGAATGGCTACACCTTC. Translating it yields CASSLPTTGERMNGYTF.

This sequence joins TRBV27 and TRBJ2-3, with TRBD1 matching 9 bases. Germline trimming cut 4 bases from V and 6 bases from J; bases unmatched to any gene: 5. CDR1 and CDR2 (germline): MNHEY, SMNVEV (reference sequence). The CDR3 has 14 residues. CDR3 coding DNA: TGTGCCAGCAGTTGGTCACAGGGGGCGGATACGCAGTATTTT. Amino acids: CASSWSQGADTQYF.

The rearrangement joins TRBV2 to TRBJ1-2; possible D gene TRBD1, 6 bases. Germline assignment: CDR1 SNHLY and CDR2 FYNNEI. The CDR3 is 11 amino acids. Trimming took 8 bases from V and 3 from J, leaving 7 bases between them. CDR3 in DNA: TGTGCCAGCGGACAGTACTATGGCTACACCTTC. Its protein product is CASGQYYGYTF.

This sequence joins TRBV6-5 and TRBJ1-1; TRBD1 is a possible D gene (6 bases). With 7 bases removed from V and 1 base from J, the gap between germline ends came to 13 bases. The CDR3 contains 14 residues. Germline V lookup: CDR1 MNHEY, CDR2 SVGAGI. As DNA, the CDR3 is TGTGCCAGCATTACCGCCAGGGGGAACACTGAAGCTTTCTTT. It encodes CASITARGNTEAFF.

The V and J genes are TRBV19 and TRBJ2-5; D is possibly TRBD2 (6 bases). CDR1 is LNHDA, CDR2 SQIVND, per germline (reference sequence). The V end was cut by 5 bases, the J end by 1 base, with 11 bases between. The CDR3 is 14 residues long. The CDR3 reads CASSAGIFQETQYF. The CDR3 DNA sequence: TGTGCCAGTAGTGCGGGGATTTTCCAAGAGACCCAGTACTTC.

The rearrangement links TRBV28 to TRBJ2-7; D remains ambiguous. The CDR3 covers 14 residues. V was cut by 8 bases and J by 0 bases, with 14 bases left in between. CDR1 is MDHEN and CDR2 is SYDVKM in the germline V gene. The DNA of the CDR3 is TGTGCCAGCGTCGCGGAGCGAGGCTCCTACGAGCAGTACTTC. Protein sequence: CASVAERGSYEQYF.

The chain joins TRBV19 to TRBJ2-1, with D possibly TRBD2 on 7 matching bases. The CDR3 extends over 19 amino acids. V was shortened by 5 bases and J by 3 bases, with 26 bases between the two germline ends. Germline lookup yields CDR1 LNHDA and CDR2 SQIVND (reference sequence). In DNA, the CDR3 is TGTGCCAGTAGTTATATAGGGGGTCTTGGTAGCGGGCTCTACAATGAGCAGTTCTTC. Translating gives CASSYIGGLGSGLYNEQFF.

The chain couples TRBV28 to TRBJ1-2, with a weak D call TRBD1 (6 bases). Germline-derived CDR1 and CDR2 are MDHEN and SYDVKM. The germline V and J ends were trimmed by 7 bases and 1 base, with 10 bases remaining between them. CDR3 length: 13 amino acids. Here the CDR3 DNA reads TGTGCCAGCACCAGGACAGTTAACTATGGCTACACCTTC. This encodes CASTRTVNYGYTF.

The chain links TRBV2 to TRBJ1-5; 9 nucleotides line up with TRBD1. CDR1 SNHLY and CDR2 FYNNEI come from the germline V gene. This CDR3 comprises 14 residues. V shed 0 bases and J 9 bases; nucleotides not matched to a gene: 3. In nucleotides, the CDR3 is TGTGCCAGCAGTGAAGCGGGACAGGGAGGGCCCCAGCATTTT. It translates to CASSEAGQGGPQHF.

This chain uses TRBV7-8 with TRBJ1-2; 8 nucleotides line up with TRBD1. V lost 2 bases to trimming and J lost 9 bases; unmatched junction nucleotides: 5. CDR1 and CDR2 (germline): SGHVS, FQNEAQ. The CDR3 spans 13 residues. The CDR3 DNA is TGTGCCAGCAGCTTATCGGACAGGGCGAGCTACACCTTC. The encoded protein is CASSLSDRASYTF.

This chain joins TRBV9 and TRBJ1-2; D gene unclear. Germline-derived CDR1 and CDR2 are SGDLS and YYNGEE. This CDR3 has 13 amino acids. V lost 0 bases and J lost 8, with 11 bases in between. This chain's CDR3 is CASSVVGGNGYTF. CDR3 sequence (DNA): TGTGCCAGCAGCGTAGTCGGCGGCAACGGCTACACCTTC.

The V gene is TRBV18, the J gene TRBJ2-7; D ambiguous. Germline CDR1 and CDR2: KGHSH and LQKENI. The ends were cut back, 1 base at V and 1 base at J, with 14 bases in the middle. This CDR3 is 16 amino acids long. The CDR3 reads CASSPLSADYSYEQYF. The DNA of the CDR3 is TGTGCCAGCTCACCACTATCGGCGGATTATTCCTACGAGCAGTACTTC.

The chain combines TRBV19 with TRBJ1-2; TRBD1 is a possible D gene (5 bases). V shed 6 bases and J shed 8 bases, with 22 bases lying between them. This CDR3 contains 15 residues. The germline V gene encodes CDR1 LNHDA and CDR2 SQIVND (reference sequence). In DNA form, the CDR3 reads TGTGCCAGTAGCCCGAAAGCCCAGGGATTAGGGGGCTACACCTTC. Its translation is CASSPKAQGLGGYTF.

The CDR3 here is CASSKPGQGSYEQYF. The DNA for the CDR3 is TGTGCCAGCAGTAAACCGGGACAGGGCTCCTACGAGCAGTACTTC. The J gene is TRBJ2-7, the V gene TRBV28; TRBD1 matches 9 bases. Germline-derived CDR1 and CDR2 are MDHEN and SYDVKM. The CDR3 totals 15 residues. J lost 0 bases, V lost 5 bases, and 5 bases had no gene match.

This chain links TRBV7-2 with TRBJ1-6; TRBD1 is a possible D gene (6 bases). Germline values: CDR1 SGHTA, CDR2 FQGNSA. V dropped 5 bases and J dropped 10 bases, with 15 bases sitting between them. The CDR3 covers 14 residues. This chain's CDR3 is CASSLLSQGSPLHF. The CDR3 coding sequence is TGTGCCAGCAGCCTCCTCAGCCAGGGGTCACCCCTCCACTTT.